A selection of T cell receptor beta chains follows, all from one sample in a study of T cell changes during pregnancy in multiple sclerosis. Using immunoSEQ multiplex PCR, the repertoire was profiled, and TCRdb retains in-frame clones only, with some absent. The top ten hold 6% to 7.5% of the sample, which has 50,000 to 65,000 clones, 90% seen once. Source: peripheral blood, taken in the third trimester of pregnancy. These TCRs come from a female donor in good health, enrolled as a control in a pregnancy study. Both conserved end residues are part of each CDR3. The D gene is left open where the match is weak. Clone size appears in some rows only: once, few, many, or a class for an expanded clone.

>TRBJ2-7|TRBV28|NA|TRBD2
CASSLLRGGAFWQYF
TGTGCCAGCAGTTTATTACGGGGGGGGGCCTTTTGGCAGTACTTC
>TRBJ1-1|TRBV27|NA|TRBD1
CASSLAGQGGRNTEAFF
TGTGCCAGCAGCCTGGCGGGACAGGGGGGTAGGAACACTGAAGCTTTCTTT
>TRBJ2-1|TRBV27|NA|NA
CASSLSRGRLDEQFF
TGTGCCAGCAGTTTATCCCGGGGGAGGCTCGATGAGCAGTTCTTC
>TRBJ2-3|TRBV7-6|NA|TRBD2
CASSLAPSGGADTQYF
TGTGCCAGCAGCTTAGCTCCTAGCGGGGGGGCCGATACGCAGTATTTT
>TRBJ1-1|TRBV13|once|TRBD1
CASSLGTGSLNTEAFF
TGTGCCAGCAGCTTAGGGACAGGGTCTCTGAACACTGAAGCTTTCTTT
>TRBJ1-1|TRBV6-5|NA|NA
CASSYLEAFF
TGTGCCAGCAGTTACCTTGAAGCTTTCTTT
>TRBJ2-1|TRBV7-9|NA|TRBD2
CASSLAQLAGGVGYNEQFF
TGTGCCAGCAGCTTAGCGCAACTAGCGGGAGGAGTCGGTTACAATGAGCAGTTCTTC
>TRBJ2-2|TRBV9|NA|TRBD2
CASSVAGGNTGELFF
TGTGCCAGCAGCGTAGCGGGGGGGAACACCGGGGAGCTGTTTTTT
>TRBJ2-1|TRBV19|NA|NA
CASSMRAYNEQFF
TGTGCCAGTAGTATGAGGGCTTACAATGAGCAGTTCTTC
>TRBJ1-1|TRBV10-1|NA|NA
CASSESGRENTEAFF
TGCGCCAGCAGTGAGTCGGGCAGGGAGAACACTGAAGCTTTCTTT
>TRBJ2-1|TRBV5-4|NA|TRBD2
CASSLWTSGRSNEQFF
TGTGCCAGCAGCCTCTGGACTAGCGGGAGATCGAATGAGCAGTTCTTC
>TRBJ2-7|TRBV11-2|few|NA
CASSLGSFYEQYF
TGTGCCAGCAGCTTAGGCAGTTTCTACGAGCAGTACTTC
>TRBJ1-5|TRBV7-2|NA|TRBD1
CASSSRQGAQPQHF
TGTGCCAGCAGCTCCCGACAGGGGGCTCAGCCCCAGCATTTT
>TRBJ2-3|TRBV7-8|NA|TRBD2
CASSARRSGGLRDTQYF
TGTGCCAGCAGCGCCAGACGTAGCGGGGGGCTTAGAGATACGCAGTATTTT
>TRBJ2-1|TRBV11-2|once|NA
CASSLRMGPIEQFF
TGTGCCAGCAGCTTACGAATGGGCCCCATCGAGCAGTTCTTC
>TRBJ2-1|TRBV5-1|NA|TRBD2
CASSYWGGVNRHEQFF
TGCGCCAGCAGCTATTGGGGGGGAGTAAACCGTCATGAGCAGTTCTTC
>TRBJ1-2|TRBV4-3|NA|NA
CASSQDGYGYTF
TGCGCCAGCAGCCAAGACGGCTATGGCTACACCTTC
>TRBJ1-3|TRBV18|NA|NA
CASSPLDSLISGNTIYF
TGTGCCAGCTCACCCCTCGACAGCCTCATCTCTGGAAACACCATATATTTT
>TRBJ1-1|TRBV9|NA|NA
CASSVVAWTEAFF
TGTGCCAGCAGCGTAGTGGCTTGGACTGAAGCTTTCTTT
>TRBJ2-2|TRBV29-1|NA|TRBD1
CSVKTGDTGELFF
TGCAGCGTCAAGACAGGGGACACCGGGGAGCTGTTTTTT
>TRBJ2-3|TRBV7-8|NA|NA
CASSPLGAGDTQYF
TGTGCCAGCAGCCCCCTGGGGGCAGGAGATACGCAGTATTTT
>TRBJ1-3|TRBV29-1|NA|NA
CSVAQSGNTIYF
TGCAGCGTTGCTCAGTCTGGAAACACCATATATTTT
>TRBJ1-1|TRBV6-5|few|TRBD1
CASNNRGQRTTEAFF
TGTGCCAGCAATAACAGGGGGCAGAGGACCACTGAAGCTTTCTTT
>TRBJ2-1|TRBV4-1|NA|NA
CASSQAPEAAPTYNEQFF
TGCGCCAGCAGCCAAGCCCCCGAGGCGGCCCCGACCTACAATGAGCAGTTCTTC
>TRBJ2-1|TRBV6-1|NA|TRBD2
CASSALTSGGSYNEQFF
TGTGCCAGCAGTGCCTTGACTAGCGGGGGGTCCTACAATGAGCAGTTCTTC
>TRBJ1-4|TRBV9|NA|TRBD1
CASSARQGAGEKLFF
TGTGCCAGCAGCGCAAGACAGGGGGCTGGCGAAAAACTGTTTTTT
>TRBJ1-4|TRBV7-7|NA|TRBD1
CASSRQGENEKLFF
TGTGCTAGCAGCCGACAGGGTGAAAATGAAAAACTGTTTTTT
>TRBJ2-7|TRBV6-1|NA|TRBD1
CASSAGTVSSYEQYF
TGTGCCAGCAGTGCTGGGACAGTGAGCTCCTACGAGCAGTACTTC
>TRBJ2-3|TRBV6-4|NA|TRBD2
CASSAGTSGHRKYF
TGTGCCAGCAGTGCTGGGACTAGCGGACATCGAAAGTATTTT
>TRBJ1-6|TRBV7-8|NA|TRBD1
CASSSKMGTGLNSPLHF
TGTGCCAGCAGCTCGAAGATGGGGACAGGGCTGAATTCACCCCTCCACTTT
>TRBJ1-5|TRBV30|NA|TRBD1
CAWSVSDRGPQPQHF
TGTGCCTGGAGTGTAAGCGACAGGGGGCCTCAGCCCCAGCATTTT
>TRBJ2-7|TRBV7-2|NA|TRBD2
CASSLGRGGSYEQYF
TGTGCCAGCAGCTTAGGGCGGGGAGGGTCCTACGAGCAGTACTTC
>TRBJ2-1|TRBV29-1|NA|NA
CSGERAGYNEQFF
TGCAGCGGAGAGCGGGCCGGATACAATGAGCAGTTCTTC
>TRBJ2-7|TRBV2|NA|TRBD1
CASSSPGTGDEQYF
TGTGCCAGCAGCTCCCCCGGGACAGGGGACGAGCAGTACTTC
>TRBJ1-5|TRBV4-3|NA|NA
CASSQDRGGTQHF
TGCGCCAGCAGCCAAGATCGGGGAGGAACCCAGCATTTT
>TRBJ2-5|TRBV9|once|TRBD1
CASSARTGRETQYF
TGTGCCAGCAGCGCACGGACAGGGAGGGAGACCCAGTACTTC
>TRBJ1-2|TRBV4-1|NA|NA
CASSQDRGNYGYTF
TGCGCCAGCAGCCAAGATCGGGGGAACTATGGCTACACCTTC
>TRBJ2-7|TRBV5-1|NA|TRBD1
CASSAERTGQTYEQYF
TGCGCCAGCAGCGCGGAAAGAACGGGACAGACCTACGAGCAGTACTTC
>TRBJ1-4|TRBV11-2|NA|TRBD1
CASSLGEQGASEKLFF
TGTGCCAGCAGCTTAGGTGAACAGGGGGCCAGTGAAAAACTGTTTTTT
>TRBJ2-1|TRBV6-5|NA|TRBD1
CASSTGGQGLGEQFF
TGTGCCAGCAGTACAGGGGGACAGGGCCTCGGCGAGCAGTTCTTC
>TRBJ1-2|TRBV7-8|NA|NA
CASSLTAGFYGYTF
TGTGCCAGCAGCTTAACGGCAGGGTTCTATGGCTACACCTTC
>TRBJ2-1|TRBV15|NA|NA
CATTPRGIDANEQFF
TGTGCCACCACCCCCAGGGGTATTGACGCCAATGAGCAGTTCTTC
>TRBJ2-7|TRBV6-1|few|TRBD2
CASRLSGSSYEQYF
TGTGCCAGCAGGCTTAGCGGGTCCTCCTACGAGCAGTACTTC
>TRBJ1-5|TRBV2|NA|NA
CASSDRGREGQPQHF
TGTGCCAGCAGTGATAGAGGGAGGGAAGGTCAGCCCCAGCATTTT
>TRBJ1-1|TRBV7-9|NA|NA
CASRDRSEAFF
TGTGCCAGCAGAGACCGGAGCGAAGCTTTCTTT
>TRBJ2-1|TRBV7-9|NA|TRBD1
CASSVTGGSYNEQFF
TGTGCCAGCAGCGTGACAGGGGGCTCCTACAATGAGCAGTTCTTC
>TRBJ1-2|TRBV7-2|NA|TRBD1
CASSLGTGPPPYGYTF
TGTGCCAGCAGCCTAGGGACAGGGCCTCCCCCCTATGGCTACACCTTC
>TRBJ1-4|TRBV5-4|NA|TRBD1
CASSTTGIKEKLFF
TGTGCCAGCAGCACGACAGGGATCAAGGAAAAACTGTTTTTT
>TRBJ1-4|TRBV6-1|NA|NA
CASSVAGSEKLFF
TGTGCCAGCAGTGTGGCGGGTAGTGAAAAACTGTTTTTT